The 18 T cell receptor beta chains below were found in one sample sequenced in a study of blood T cells in healthy people across ages. Together with a sample-barcoded 5' primer, a J-beta primer mix was included in a second PCR lasting about 6 to 12 cycles. TCRdb processed the 5' RACE reads anew with MiXCR; each CDR3 protein has one entry. Of around 620,000 distinct CDR3 sequences in the sample, 27% are singletons; the top ten hold about 18%. Material: blood. Receptors originate from a woman aged 70 to 79 in good health.

The chain has TRBV7-2 and TRBJ2-1; TRBD2 aligns across 13 bases. CDR1 and CDR2 (germline): SGHTA, FQGNSA. The CDR3 extends over 18 amino acids. J was trimmed by 1 base and V by 5 bases; bases with no gene match: 8. CDR3 residues: CASSPRLAGGPSYNEQFF. The CDR3 nucleotides are TGTGCCAGCAGCCCCCGACTAGCGGGGGGCCCTTCCTACAATGAGCAGTTCTTC.

The V call is TRBV2, the J call TRBJ1-2; the D gene is possibly TRBD1 (5 bases). From germline, CDR1 is SNHLY and CDR2 FYNNEI. Trimming removed 7 bases from V and 3 bases from J, with 15 bases in between. The CDR3 is made up of 14 amino acids. For the CDR3, the DNA is TGTGCCAGCACCGAAGGGGACTCATACTATGGCTACACCTTC. This translates into CASTEGDSYYGYTF.

The chain is built from TRBV2 and TRBJ1-1; D gene uncertain. Germline V lookup: CDR1 SNHLY, CDR2 FYNNEI. Between the trimmed V and J ends, which lost 6 bases and 0 bases, there was a span of 11 bases. The CDR3 runs 14 residues. DNA of the CDR3: TGTGCCAGCAGGGCCTCCTGGGTGAACACTGAAGCTTTCTTT. Encoded protein: CASRASWVNTEAFF.

The chain joins TRBV4-3 to TRBJ2-7; D unclear. Germline loops: CDR1 LGHNA, CDR2 YSLEER. V lost 0 bases and J 3 bases, leaving 9 bases between the germline ends. The CDR3 covers 14 residues. The CDR3 coding sequence is TGCGCCAGCAGCCAAGATCCAGGCTACTACGAGCAGTACTTC. This gives the protein CASSQDPGYYEQYF.

This clonotype was found a few times. The rearrangement uses TRBV10-3 and TRBJ1-2; a possible D gene is TRBD1 (5 bases). This CDR3 spans 13 amino acids. CDR1 is ENHRY, CDR2 SYGVKD, per germline. Trimming pared 3 bases from V and 2 bases from J, leaving 7 bases between. The CDR3 DNA follows: TGTGCCATCAGTGAACAGGACAACTATGGCTACACCTTC. Residues: CAISEQDNYGYTF.

The J gene is TRBJ2-3, the V gene TRBV7-2; perhaps TRBD2 as D (5 bases). Germline loops: CDR1 SGHTA, CDR2 FQGNSA. Trimming shortened V by 4 bases and J by 6 bases, and 8 bases separated the two germline ends. This CDR3 is built from 12 residues. In DNA, the CDR3 is TGTGCCAGCAGCTCTAGCTTGGATACGCAGTATTTT. Amino acid sequence: CASSSSLDTQYF.

The CDR3 sequence is CASSLTSGLINEQFF. CDR3 DNA: TGTGCCAGCAGTTTAACTAGCGGGCTCATTAATGAGCAGTTCTTC. This chain joins TRBV27 and TRBJ2-1, with 9 nucleotides matching TRBD2. V gave up 2 bases and J gave up 7 bases; unmatched junction bases: 6. This CDR3 contains 15 residues. Germline lookup yields CDR1 MNHEY and CDR2 SMNVEV (reference sequence).

The table lists this clonotype with a few counts. The chain has TRBV7-8 and TRBJ2-7, with TRBD2 matching 8 bases. This CDR3 spans 14 amino acids. Germline trimming cut 1 base from V and 9 bases from J; bases unmatched to any gene: 8. In germline, CDR1 is SGHVS, CDR2 FQNEAQ. The CDR3: CASSLGQARGVQYF. The CDR3 nucleotides are TGTGCCAGCAGCTTAGGTCAGGCGCGGGGGGTGCAGTACTTC. Combining the CDR3 with reference TRBV7-8 and TRBJ2-7 gives the whole variable domain GAGVSQSPRYKVAKRGQDVALRCDPISGHVSLFWYQQALGQGPEFLTYFQNEAQLDKSGLPSDRFFAERPEGSVSTLKIQRTQQEDSAVYLCASSLGQARGVQYFGPGTRLTVT.

The chain combines TRBV6-1 with TRBJ2-5; 10 nucleotides align to TRBD1. The V gene's germline CDR1 is MNHNS and CDR2 SASEGT. There are 15 residues in the CDR3. J lost 3 bases, V lost 5 bases, and 6 bases had no gene match. CDR3 bases: TGTGCCAGCAGTCAAGGGACAGGGGAGGAAGAGACCCAGTACTTC. As protein: CASSQGTGEEETQYF.

J is TRBJ2-7 and V is TRBV12-3 or TRBV12-4; D is undetermined. The CDR3 contains 14 residues. Trimming shortened V by 1 base and J by 3 bases, and 10 bases separated the two germline ends. The CDR3 DNA follows: TGTGCCAGCAGTTTAGATTATCCCGACTACGAGCAGTACTTC. It yields the protein CASSLDYPDYEQYF.

This clonotype was recorded a few times. This chain joins TRBV4-2 and TRBJ2-3; D ambiguous. V was cut by 0 bases and J by 4 bases, with 5 bases left in between. This CDR3 has 13 residues. Germline CDR1 is LGHNA and CDR2 is YNFKEQ. This CDR3 is CASSQDNPDTQYF. Written as DNA, the CDR3 is TGTGCCAGCAGCCAAGATAACCCAGATACGCAGTATTTT.

The chain has TRBV19 and TRBJ1-4; TRBD1 matches 7 bases. This CDR3 spans 16 amino acids. With V trimmed by 2 bases and J by 4 bases, 7 bases remained unmatched. Germline V gene sequence: CDR1 LNHDA, CDR2 SQIVND (reference sequence). The CDR3 DNA sequence: TGTGCCAGTAGTATATGGGCGACAGGGCGTAATGAAAAACTGTTTTTT. This sequence encodes CASSIWATGRNEKLFF.

The J gene is TRBJ2-3, the V gene TRBV4-2; D uncertain. This CDR3 contains 14 residues. Trimming cost V 7 bases and J 3 bases, with 14 bases left between them. From germline, CDR1 is LGHNA and CDR2 YNFKEQ. In DNA form, the CDR3 reads TGTGCCAGCAACCCCCGTACTGCGACAGATACGCAGTATTTT. It yields the protein CASNPRTATDTQYF.

The chain joins TRBV5-1 to TRBJ2-3; TRBD1 is a possible D gene (6 bases). The length of the CDR3 is 15 residues. Trimming removed 4 bases at V and 7 bases at J, with 19 bases between. Germline CDR1 is SGHRS and CDR2 is YFSETQ. The CDR3, as DNA: TGCGCCAGCAGCAACCAACAGGGCCCAGGGAATACGCAGTATTTT. Its protein product is CASSNQQGPGNTQYF.

This clonotype showed up just a few times. DNA for the CDR3: TGTGCCAGCAGTTTGCTCGGTCGTGGCTACACCTTC. Protein: CASSLLGRGYTF. The J gene is TRBJ1-2, the V gene TRBV12-3 or TRBV12-4; D not certain. This CDR3 region has 12 residues. The V end lost 3 bases, the J end lost 7 bases, and 9 bases lay between the germline ends.

Concerning this clonotype itself: Relative to the germline gene, one junction end is altered; a read error may explain this. This chain uses TRBV27 with TRBJ2-3; 9 bases fit TRBD2. This CDR3 comprises 16 residues. Germline V gene data show CDR1 as MNHEY and CDR2 as SMNVEV (reference sequence). This CDR3 reads CASSLSGSGGQVSQYF. The CDR3 DNA is TGTGCCAGCAGTCTATCAGGTAGCGGGGGTCAGGTGTCGCAGTATTTT.

This rearrangement joins TRBV7-2 to TRBJ2-7, with D possibly being TRBD1 or TRBD2 (5 bases each). Germline assignment: CDR1 SGHTA and CDR2 FQGNSA. V was clipped by 5 bases and J by 3 bases, with 17 bases between them. This CDR3 spans 15 amino acids. The CDR3 sequence: CASSLLLGESYEQYF. The DNA for the CDR3 is TGTGCCAGCAGCCTGCTGCTGGGGGAGAGCTACGAGCAGTACTTC.

This clonotype occurred many times. This CDR3 reads CASSLRGEETQYF. As DNA, the CDR3 is TGTGCCAGCAGTTTACGGGGGGAAGAGACCCAGTACTTC. J is TRBJ2-5 and V is TRBV12-3 or TRBV12-4, with 7 bases aligning to TRBD2. The CDR3 has 13 amino acids. V was pared by 2 bases and J by 3 bases, with 0 bases of the junction left unmatched.